A single T cell receptor beta chain is shown here with its context. The data belong to a study of blood T cell repertoires in COVID-19. Study overall: Material from acute and convalescent COVID-19 was sourced from the United States, Italy and Spain. Sample material is recorded as cDNA or gDNA derived from T cells, B-cell-depleted T cells, or PBMCs.

The CDR3 runs 15 residues. The V and J ends lost 4 bases and 3 bases respectively, with 13 bases between them. Germline V gives CDR1 SGHDN, CDR2 FVKESK. In the authors' workflow: Amplification of reference gene primers provided the estimated nucleated cell counts. TCRdb's copy holds only in-frame clones and misses some; the assay was immunoSEQ multiplex PCR. Clonal size and the V and J genes are those of that table, whereas D and trimming came from the DNA. The table has roughly 75,000 clones, about 89% seen once; the top ten hold 0.5% to 0.7%. Sequencing was done on a sample of peripheral blood. This receptor was obtained from a man aged 55 to 70 with acute or convalescent COVID-19. The V call is TRBV14, the J call TRBJ1-3; D ambiguous. The CDR3 DNA sequence: TGTGCCAGCAGCCTCAGTGGTGTACGTGGAAACACCATATATTTT. Encoded protein: CASSLSGVRGNTIYF.